A few counts support the clone carrying this T cell receptor beta chain. No antigen is known for it. CDR1 and CDR2 (germline): MNHNS, SASEGT. The V gene lost 5 bases and the J gene lost 3 bases, with 11 bases spanning the gap. This CDR3 region has 14 residues. This entry comes from a study of identical twins. Points from the study as a whole: Out-of-frame alpha sequences shared by twins were enriched for low generation probability. The more abundant beta clonotypes in cord blood had fewer insertions, and memory repertoires did not show this.

TCRdb redid the calling of the 5' RACE reads with MiXCR, one entry per CDR3 protein. The profile shows a few hundred thousand distinct CDR3 sequences, 9.6% of them singletons. All of the donors were Caucasians in good health. Separately, the same data were catalogued under a study of yellow fever vaccine responses in identical twins.

This chain uses TRBV6-1 with TRBJ2-1, with TRBD2 as a possible D gene (5 bases). This sequence originates from a woman in her late teens or twenties in good health. Specimen: PBMCs. CDR3 DNA: TGTGCCAGCAGTAGTGGGAGTTTCTACAATGAGCAGTTCTTC. Translation: CASSSGSFYNEQFF.